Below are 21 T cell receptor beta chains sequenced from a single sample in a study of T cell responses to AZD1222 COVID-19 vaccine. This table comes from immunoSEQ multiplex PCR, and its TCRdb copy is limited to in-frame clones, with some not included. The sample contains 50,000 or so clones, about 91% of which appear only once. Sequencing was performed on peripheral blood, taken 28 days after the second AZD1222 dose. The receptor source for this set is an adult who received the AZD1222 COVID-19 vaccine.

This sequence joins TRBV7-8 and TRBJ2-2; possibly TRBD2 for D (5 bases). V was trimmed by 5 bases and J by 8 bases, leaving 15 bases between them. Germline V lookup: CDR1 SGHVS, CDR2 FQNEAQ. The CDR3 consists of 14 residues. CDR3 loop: CASSILGIAGELFF. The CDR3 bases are TGTGCCAGCAGCATCCTAGGGATAGCGGGGGAGCTGTTTTTT.

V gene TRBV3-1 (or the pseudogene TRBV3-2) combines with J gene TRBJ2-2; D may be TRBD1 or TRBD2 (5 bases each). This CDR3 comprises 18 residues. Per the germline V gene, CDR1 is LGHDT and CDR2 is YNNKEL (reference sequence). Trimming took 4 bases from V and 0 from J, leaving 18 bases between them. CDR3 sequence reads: CASSLGFGTATNTGELFF. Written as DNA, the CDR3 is TGTGCCAGCAGCCTAGGATTCGGGACGGCCACGAACACCGGGGAGCTGTTTTTT.

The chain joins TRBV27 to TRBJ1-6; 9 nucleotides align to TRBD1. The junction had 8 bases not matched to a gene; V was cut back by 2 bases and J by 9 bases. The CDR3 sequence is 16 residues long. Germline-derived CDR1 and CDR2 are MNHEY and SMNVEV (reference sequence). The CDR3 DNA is TGTGCCAGCAGTTTAGAGCCGGGACAGGGTAGTTCACCCCTCCACTTT. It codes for CASSLEPGQGSSPLHF.

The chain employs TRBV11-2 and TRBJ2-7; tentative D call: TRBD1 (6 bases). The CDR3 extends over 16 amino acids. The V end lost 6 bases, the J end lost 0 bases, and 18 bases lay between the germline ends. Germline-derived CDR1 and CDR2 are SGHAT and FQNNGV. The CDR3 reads CASRTIQGKVSYEQYF. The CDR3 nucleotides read TGTGCCAGCAGGACCATCCAGGGGAAGGTCTCCTACGAGCAGTACTTC. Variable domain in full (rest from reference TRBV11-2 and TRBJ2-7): EAGVAQSPRYKIIEKRQSVAFWCNPISGHATLYWYQQILGQGPKLLIQFQNNGVVDDSQLPKDRFSAERLKGVDSTLKIQPAKLEDSAVYLCASRTIQGKVSYEQYFGPGTRLTVT.

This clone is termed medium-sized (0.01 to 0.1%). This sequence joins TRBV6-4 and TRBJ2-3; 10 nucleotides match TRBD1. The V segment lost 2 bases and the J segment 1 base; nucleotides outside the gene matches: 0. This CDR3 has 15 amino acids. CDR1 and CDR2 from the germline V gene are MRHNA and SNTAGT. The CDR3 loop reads CASSDGTGGTDTQYF. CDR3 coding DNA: TGTGCCAGCAGTGACGGGACAGGGGGCACAGATACGCAGTATTTT.

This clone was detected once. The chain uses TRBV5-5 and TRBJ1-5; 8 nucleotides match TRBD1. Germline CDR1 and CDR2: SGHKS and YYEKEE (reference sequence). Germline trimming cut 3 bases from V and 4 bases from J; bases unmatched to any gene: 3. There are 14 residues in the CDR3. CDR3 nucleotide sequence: TGTGCCAGCAGCTCGGGACAGGAGAATCAGCCCCAGCATTTT. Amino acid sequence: CASSSGQENQPQHF. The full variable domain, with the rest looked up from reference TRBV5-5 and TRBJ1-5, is DAGVTQSPTHLIKTRGQQVTLRCSPISGHKSVSWYQQVLGQGPQFIFQYYEKEERGRGNFPDRFSARQFPNYSSELNVNALLLGDSALYLCASSSGQENQPQHFGDGTRLSIL.

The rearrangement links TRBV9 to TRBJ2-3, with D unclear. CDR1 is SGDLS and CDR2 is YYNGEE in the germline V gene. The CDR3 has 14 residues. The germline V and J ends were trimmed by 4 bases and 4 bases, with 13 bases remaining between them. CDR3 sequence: CASSPGLLPDTQYF. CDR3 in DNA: TGTGCCAGCAGCCCCGGGCTCCTTCCAGATACGCAGTATTTT.

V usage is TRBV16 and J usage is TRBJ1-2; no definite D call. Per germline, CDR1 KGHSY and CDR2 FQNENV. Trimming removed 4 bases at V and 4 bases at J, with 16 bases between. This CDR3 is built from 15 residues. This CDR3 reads CASSLSAGESYGYTF. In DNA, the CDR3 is TGTGCCAGCAGCCTCTCGGCCGGGGAAAGCTATGGCTACACCTTC.

CDR3 amino acids: CASSPRDRVGKLFF. The CDR3, as DNA: TGTGCCAGCAGCCCTCGGGACAGGGTGGGAAAACTGTTTTTT. The chain employs TRBV3-1 (or the pseudogene TRBV3-2) and TRBJ1-4; 9 bases are shared with TRBD1. The germline V gene encodes CDR1 LGHDT and CDR2 YNNKEL (reference sequence). The V and J ends lost 4 bases and 10 bases, in that order; junction bases with no gene match: 7. The CDR3 length is 14 residues.

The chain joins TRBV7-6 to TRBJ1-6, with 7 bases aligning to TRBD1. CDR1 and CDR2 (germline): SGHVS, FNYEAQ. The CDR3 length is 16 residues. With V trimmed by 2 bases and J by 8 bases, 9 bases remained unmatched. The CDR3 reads CASSLKGQDFDSPLHF. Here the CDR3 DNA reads TGTGCCAGCAGCTTAAAAGGACAGGATTTTGATTCACCCCTCCACTTT.

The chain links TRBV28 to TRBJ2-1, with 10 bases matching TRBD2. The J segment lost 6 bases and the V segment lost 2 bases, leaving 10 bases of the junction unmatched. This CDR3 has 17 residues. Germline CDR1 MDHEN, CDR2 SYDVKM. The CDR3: CASSLDLGTSDRNEQFF. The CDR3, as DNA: TGTGCCAGCAGTTTAGACCTCGGGACTAGCGACCGCAATGAGCAGTTCTTC.

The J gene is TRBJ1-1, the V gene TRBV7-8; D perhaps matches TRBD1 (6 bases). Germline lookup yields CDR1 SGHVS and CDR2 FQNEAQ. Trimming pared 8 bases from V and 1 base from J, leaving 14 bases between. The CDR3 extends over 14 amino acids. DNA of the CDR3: TGTGCCAGCGGGGGCACAGGGTGGAACACTGAAGCTTTCTTT. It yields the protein CASGGTGWNTEAFF.

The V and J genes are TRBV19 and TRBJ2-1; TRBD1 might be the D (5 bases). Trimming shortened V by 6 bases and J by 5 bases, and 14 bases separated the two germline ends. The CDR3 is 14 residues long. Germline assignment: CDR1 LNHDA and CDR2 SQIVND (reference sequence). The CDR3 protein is CASRKQDVHNEQFF. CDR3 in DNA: TGTGCCAGTAGGAAACAGGACGTACACAATGAGCAGTTCTTC.

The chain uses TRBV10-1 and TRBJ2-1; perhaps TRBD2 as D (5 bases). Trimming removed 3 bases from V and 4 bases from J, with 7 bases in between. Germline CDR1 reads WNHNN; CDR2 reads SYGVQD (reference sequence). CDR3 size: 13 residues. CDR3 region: CASSEGGYNEQFF. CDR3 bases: TGCGCCAGCAGTGAAGGAGGTTACAATGAGCAGTTCTTC.

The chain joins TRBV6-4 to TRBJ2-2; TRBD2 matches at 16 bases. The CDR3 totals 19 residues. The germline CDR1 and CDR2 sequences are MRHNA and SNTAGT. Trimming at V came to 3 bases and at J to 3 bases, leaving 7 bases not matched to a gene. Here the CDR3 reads CASSDRGLAGGPDTGELFF. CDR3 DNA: TGTGCCAGCAGTGATCGGGGACTAGCGGGAGGGCCGGACACCGGGGAGCTGTTTTTT.

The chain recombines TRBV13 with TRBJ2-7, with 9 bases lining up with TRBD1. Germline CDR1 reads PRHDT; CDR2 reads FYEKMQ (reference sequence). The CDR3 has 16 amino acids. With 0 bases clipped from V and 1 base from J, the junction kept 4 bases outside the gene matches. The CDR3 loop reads CASSLGVQGASYEQYF. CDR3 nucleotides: TGTGCCAGCAGCTTAGGCGTACAGGGGGCTTCCTACGAGCAGTACTTC.

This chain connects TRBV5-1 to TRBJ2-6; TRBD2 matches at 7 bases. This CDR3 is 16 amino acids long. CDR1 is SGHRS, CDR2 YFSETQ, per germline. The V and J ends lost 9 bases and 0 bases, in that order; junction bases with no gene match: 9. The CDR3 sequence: CATAGEATSGANVLTF. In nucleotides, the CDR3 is TGCGCCACCGCGGGGGAGGCCACCTCTGGGGCCAACGTCCTGACTTTC.

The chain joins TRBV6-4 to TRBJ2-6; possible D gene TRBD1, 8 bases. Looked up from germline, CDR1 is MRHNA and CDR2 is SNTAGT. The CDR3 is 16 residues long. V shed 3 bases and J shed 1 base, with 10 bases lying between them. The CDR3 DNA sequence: TGTGCCAGCAGTGAACAGGGGGGGTCTGGGGCCAACGTCCTGACTTTC. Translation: CASSEQGGSGANVLTF.

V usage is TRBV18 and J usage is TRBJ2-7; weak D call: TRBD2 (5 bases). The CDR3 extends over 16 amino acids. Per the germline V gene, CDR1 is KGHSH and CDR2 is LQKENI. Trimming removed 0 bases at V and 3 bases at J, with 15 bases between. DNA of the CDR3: TGTGCCAGCTCACCACCCGCTCTAGCTGTGAACTACGAGCAGTACTTC. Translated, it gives CASSPPALAVNYEQYF.

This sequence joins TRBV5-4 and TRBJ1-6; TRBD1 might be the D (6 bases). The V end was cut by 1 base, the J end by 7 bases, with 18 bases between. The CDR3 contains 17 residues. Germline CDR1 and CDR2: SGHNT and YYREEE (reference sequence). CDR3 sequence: CASSLLRGGAGNSPLHF. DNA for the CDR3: TGTGCCAGCAGCTTGCTCCGGGGGGGCGCAGGGAATTCACCCCTCCACTTT.

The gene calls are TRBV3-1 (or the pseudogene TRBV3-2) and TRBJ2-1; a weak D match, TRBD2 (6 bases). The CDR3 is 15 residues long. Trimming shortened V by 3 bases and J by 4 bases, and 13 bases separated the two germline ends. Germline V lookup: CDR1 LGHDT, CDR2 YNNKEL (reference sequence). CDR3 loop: CASSHAEGLYNEQFF. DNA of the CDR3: TGTGCCAGCAGCCACGCGGAGGGGCTTTACAATGAGCAGTTCTTC.